These T cell receptor beta chains were read from a single sample in a study of CD8+ T cells in alopecia areata. TCRdb's table, derived via immunoSEQ multiplex PCR, lists solely in-frame clones and lacks some. Of fewer than 40,000 clones in the sample, under 65% are singletons; the top ten hold more than 1.5%. Sequencing was done on a sample of CD4+ Tregs sorted from blood. The receptors come from a human donor with alopecia areata. CDR3s include the opening cysteine and the closing phenylalanine or tryptophan. A D gene is named only where the DNA matches it firmly. The size field is filled for only some rows; it gives once, few, many or a size class.

.,TRBV27,TRBJ1-1,.,CASSLSLSGSSAFF,TGTGCCAGCAGTTTATCGCTTTCAGGCTCCTCGGCTTTCTTT
.,TRBV4-3,TRBJ2-4,.,CASSQEATPGRLQYF,TGCGCCAGCAGCCAAGAGGCCACCCCCGGCAGACTTCAGTACTTC
few,TRBV7-2,TRBJ2-3,.,CASSEGPTGDTQYF,TGTGCCAGCAGCGAGGGGCCCACCGGAGATACGCAGTATTTT
.,TRBV7-3,TRBJ1-1,.,CASSSQGGTEAFF,TGTGCCAGCAGCTCCCAGGGTGGGACTGAAGCTTTCTTT
medium-sized,TRBV7-2,TRBJ1-1,.,CASSLGGRDTEAFF,TGTGCCAGCAGCTTAGGGGGAAGGGACACTGAAGCTTTCTTT
.,TRBV7-6,TRBJ2-1,.,CASSIRDYNEQFF,TGTGCCAGCAGCATCCGTGACTACAATGAGCAGTTCTTC
few,TRBV2,TRBJ2-2,TRBD2,CASSKPGLAGAGTGELFF,TGTGCCAGCAGCAAACCGGGACTAGCGGGGGCCGGCACCGGGGAGCTGTTTTTT
.,TRBV27,TRBJ1-1,.,CASSLKGDTEAFF,TGTGCCAGCAGTTTAAAGGGGGACACTGAAGCTTTCTTT
.,TRBV28,TRBJ2-7,.,CASSSLGHEQYF,TGTGCCAGCAGTTCCTTAGGGCACGAGCAGTACTTC
few,TRBV7-2,TRBJ2-7,.,CASSLESARYF,TGTGCCAGCAGCTTGGAGTCCGCGAGGTACTTC
few,TRBV28,TRBJ1-3,.,CASSGHVLGNTIYF,TGTGCCAGCTCAGGACATGTCCTAGGAAACACCATATATTTT
once,TRBV5-1,TRBJ2-3,.,CASSLGASEDTQYF,TGCGCCAGCAGCTTGGGGGCCTCCGAAGATACGCAGTATTTT
.,TRBV28,TRBJ1-1,TRBD1,CASRGTGGRAFF,TGTGCCAGCAGGGGGACAGGGGGAAGAGCTTTCTTT
.,TRBV7-8,TRBJ1-1,.,CASSLQVWTEAFF,TGTGCCAGCAGCTTACAAGTATGGACTGAAGCTTTCTTT
few,TRBV28,TRBJ2-5,.,CASSLGKGGTQYF,TGTGCCAGCAGTTTAGGAAAGGGGGGGACCCAGTACTTC
.,TRBV28,TRBJ1-1,TRBD1,CASSLVGQAGNTEAFF,TGTGCCAGCAGTTTGGTCGGACAGGCAGGGAACACTGAAGCTTTCTTT
few,TRBV5-4,TRBJ2-1,TRBD2,CASSLGTSGYNEQFF,TGTGCCAGCAGCTTAGGGACTAGCGGCTACAATGAGCAGTTCTTC
few,TRBV7-9,TRBJ2-2,.,CASSLGRPGTGELFF,TGTGCCAGCAGCTTGGGCAGACCCGGCACCGGGGAGCTGTTTTTT
few,TRBV7-6,TRBJ1-6,.,CASSPSDGSPLHF,TGTGCCAGCAGCCCATCAGACGGGTCACCCCTCCACTTT
.,TRBV27,TRBJ2-6,.,CASGRRANVLTF,TGTGCCAGCGGCCGCAGGGCCAACGTCCTGACTTTC
.,TRBV4-3,TRBJ1-2,TRBD1,CASSHERGGQARGYTF,TGCGCCAGCAGCCACGAAAGAGGGGGACAGGCACGGGGCTACACCTTC
.,TRBV5-1,TRBJ2-7,.,CARIPPGEIGEQYF,TGCGCCAGAATCCCGCCGGGGGAAATCGGCGAGCAGTACTTC
medium-sized,TRBV7-3,TRBJ2-2,.,CASRKGTNTGELFF,TGTGCCAGCAGGAAGGGGACCAACACCGGGGAGCTGTTTTTT
.,TRBV11-2,TRBJ2-3,.,CASSLDGGTDTQYF,TGTGCCAGCAGCTTAGACGGGGGAACAGATACGCAGTATTTT
once,TRBV7-2,TRBJ2-7,.,CASSFLQGPSYEQYF,TGTGCCAGCAGCTTCCTCCAGGGACCTTCCTACGAGCAGTACTTC
few,TRBV18,TRBJ2-5,.,CASSPGEQETQYF,TGTGCCAGCTCCCCCGGGGAACAAGAGACCCAGTACTTC
.,TRBV28,TRBJ2-1,TRBD1,CASRGTGGSYNEQFF,TGTGCCAGCAGGGGGACAGGGGGCTCCTACAATGAGCAGTTCTTC
.,TRBV7-2,TRBJ2-3,.,CASSPSGGGTQYF,TGTGCCAGCAGCCCCTCCGGGGGAGGTACGCAGTATTTT
few,TRBV2,TRBJ2-1,TRBD1,CASGGQGGPNEQFF,TGTGCCAGCGGGGGACAGGGAGGACCAAATGAGCAGTTCTTC
few,TRBV4-1,TRBJ2-7,TRBD1,CASSHYSGTGGEQYF,TGCGCCAGCAGTCATTATTCCGGGACAGGGGGAGAGCAGTACTTC
.,TRBV5-1,TRBJ2-7,.,CASSLVGTYEQYF,TGCGCCAGCAGCTTGGTCGGAACCTACGAGCAGTACTTC
once,TRBV5-1,TRBJ1-2,TRBD1,CASSLDRGRGGYTF,TGCGCCAGCAGCTTGGACAGGGGGCGCGGAGGCTACACCTTC
.,TRBV18,TRBJ2-6,TRBD1,CASSPQGAYGSGANVLTF,TGTGCCAGCTCCCCCCAGGGGGCCTATGGCTCTGGGGCCAACGTCCTGACTTTC
.,TRBV21-1,TRBJ1-1,.,CASSKTAGATEAFF,TGTGCCAGCAGCAAAACAGCAGGGGCCACTGAAGCTTTCTTT
few,TRBV5-1,TRBJ2-3,TRBD2,CASSPYPGTSGSPSTDTQYF,TGCGCCAGCAGCCCTTACCCCGGGACTAGCGGGAGTCCTAGCACAGATACGCAGTATTTT
few,TRBV10-3,TRBJ1-2,.,CAIRLSLLSGGYTF,TGTGCCATCAGATTAAGTCTCCTCTCGGGGGGCTACACCTTC
.,TRBV19,TRBJ1-1,TRBD1,CASRLYGQGGGTEAFF,TGTGCCAGCCGCCTCTATGGACAGGGTGGAGGCACTGAAGCTTTCTTT
.,TRBV28,TRBJ2-7,.,CASSLPLRGPYEQYF,TGTGCCAGCAGTTTACCCCTCAGGGGTCCCTACGAGCAGTACTTC
.,TRBV5-1,TRBJ2-1,TRBD1,CASSLQGADNEQFF,TGCGCCAGCAGCTTGCAGGGGGCGGACAATGAGCAGTTCTTC
few,TRBV19,TRBJ2-1,.,CASRVAAEGRNEQFF,TGTGCCAGTAGGGTGGCAGCGGAGGGGCGGAATGAGCAGTTCTTC
.,TRBV6-6,TRBJ2-3,TRBD2,CASSNSGRGTDTQYF,TGTGCCAGCAGCAATAGCGGGAGAGGCACAGATACGCAGTATTTT
.,TRBV19,TRBJ1-5,.,CASSLRPAGNQPQHF,TGTGCCAGTAGCCTCAGACCCGCGGGCAATCAGCCCCAGCATTTT
.,TRBV7-8,TRBJ2-3,.,CASSLLTGDTQYF,TGTGCCAGCTCCCTCCTTACAGGGGATACGCAGTATTTT
.,TRBV4-3,TRBJ2-7,TRBD2,CASSPGGSRYEQYF,TGCGCCAGCAGCCCTGGCGGGAGCCGCTACGAGCAGTACTTC
once,TRBV7-2,TRBJ1-6,.,CASSFGDSPLHF,TGTGCCAGCAGTTTCGGGGACTCACCCCTCCACTTT
once,TRBV5-1,TRBJ2-2,TRBD1,CASSSGMGQANTGELFF,TGCGCCAGCAGCTCCGGCATGGGACAGGCGAACACCGGGGAGCTGTTTTTT
.,TRBV7-2,TRBJ2-7,TRBD1,CASRKPGQSYEQYF,TGTGCCAGTAGGAAACCGGGACAGTCCTACGAGCAGTACTTC
.,TRBV6-5,TRBJ2-3,.,CATTLANLLTDTQYF,TGTGCCACTACCCTAGCCAACCTTCTCACAGATACGCAGTATTTT
few,TRBV10-2,TRBJ1-1,.,CASSPYGGNTEAFF,TGCGCCAGCTCCCCCTATGGGGGGAACACTGAAGCTTTCTTT
few,TRBV6-5,TRBJ1-1,.,CASSYSWGGNTEAFF,TGTGCCAGCAGTTACTCGTGGGGGGGAAACACTGAAGCTTTCTTT
.,TRBV5-1,TRBJ2-2,.,CATSPGSGLTGELFF,TGCGCCACCTCTCCGGGTTCCGGGTTGACCGGGGAGCTGTTTTTT
.,TRBV30,TRBJ2-1,.,CAWSPPGREQFF,TGTGCCTGGAGTCCTCCGGGAAGAGAGCAGTTCTTC
.,TRBV19,TRBJ2-2,TRBD2,CASSNIVGLAASGELFF,TGTGCCAGTAGCAACATCGTGGGACTAGCGGCAAGCGGGGAGCTGTTTTTT
.,TRBV5-6,TRBJ2-7,TRBD1,CASSSTRQGWAYEQYF,TGTGCCAGCAGCTCGACCAGACAGGGTTGGGCCTACGAGCAGTACTTC
.,TRBV2,TRBJ1-5,.,CASSGRGLNQPQHF,TGTGCCAGCAGTGGGAGAGGCCTGAATCAGCCCCAGCATTTT
few,TRBV4-1,TRBJ2-5,.,CASSQDSSGYYQETQYF,TGCGCCAGCAGCCAAGATTCTTCCGGCTACTACCAAGAGACCCAGTACTTC
.,TRBV7-2,TRBJ1-6,.,CASSLTGTLSPLHF,TGTGCCAGCAGCCTGACAGGAACCCTTTCACCCCTCCACTTT
once,TRBV10-3,TRBJ2-5,.,CAISRYREETQYF,TGTGCCATCAGCCGATACAGAGAAGAGACCCAGTACTTC